The 10 T cell receptor beta chains below were found in one sample sequenced in a study of Ad26.COV2.S vaccination and SARS-CoV-2 variants. Documented treatment: around 19 received Ad26.COV2.S at low or high dose, single or two shots; roughly five received placebo; per-sample allocation not given. The samples were gathered on day 63 after the first injection of vaccine or placebo. TCRdb's copy holds only in-frame clones and misses some; the assay was immunoSEQ multiplex PCR. In the table there are around 450,000 clones, around 90% of which are singletons. The specimen was peripheral blood, collected in a trial of Ad26.COV2.S vaccine versus placebo. These receptors were collected from a person between 18 and 65 years old who received the Ad26.COV2.S COVID-19 vaccine or a placebo.

The CDR3 sequence: CASSQDPAGDTGELFF. DNA for the CDR3: TGCGCCAGCAGCCAAGATCCAGCGGGAGACACCGGGGAGCTGTTTTTT. The V and J genes are TRBV4-1 and TRBJ2-2, with 8 bases that match TRBD2. Looked up from germline, CDR1 is MGHRA and CDR2 is YSYEKL. The CDR3 runs 16 residues. The V gene end was trimmed by 0 bases and the J gene end by 3 bases; junction bases not matched to a gene: 3.

The CDR3 here is CASSLGTSGTTDTQYF. CDR3 coding DNA: TGCGCCAGCAGCTTGGGGACTAGCGGGACCACAGATACGCAGTATTTT. The V call is TRBV5-1, the J call TRBJ2-3, with TRBD2 matching 12 bases. Per germline, CDR1 SGHRS and CDR2 YFSETQ. The J segment lost 2 bases and the V segment lost 0 bases, leaving 1 base of the junction unmatched. This CDR3 spans 16 amino acids.

The rearrangement links TRBV13 to TRBJ2-1; 11 nucleotides align to TRBD2. The germline V gene has CDR1 PRHDT and CDR2 FYEKMQ (reference sequence). This CDR3 is 16 amino acids long. V shed 2 bases and J 7 bases; nucleotides not matched to a gene: 7. The CDR3 nucleotides are TGTGCCAGCAGCTTACTTAGCGGGAGGGCTTTAAATGAGCAGTTCTTC. Residues: CASSLLSGRALNEQFF.

This chain connects TRBV7-2 to TRBJ2-5; D unclear. Trimming removed 0 bases from V and 1 base from J, with 9 bases in between. CDR3 size: 15 residues. The germline gives CDR1 SGHTA, CDR2 FQGNSA. The CDR3 DNA reads as TGTGCCAGCAGCTTAGCGCCGGCTATCCAAGAGACCCAGTACTTC. It codes for CASSLAPAIQETQYF.

This clone was counted between two and nine times. The chain has TRBV19 and TRBJ1-1, with D perhaps matching TRBD1 (5 bases). The CDR3 sequence is 13 residues long. Trimming pared 5 bases from V and 4 bases from J, leaving 11 bases between. Germline V gives CDR1 LNHDA, CDR2 SQIVND (reference sequence). CDR3 residues: CASSSREGTEAFF. In DNA, the CDR3 is TGTGCCAGTAGTTCCAGGGAGGGCACTGAAGCTTTCTTT.

Comments on this clone: Other nucleotide sequences from this sample produce the same CDR3. The chain links TRBV5-4 to TRBJ2-7; 11 positions agree with TRBD1. CDR1 and CDR2 from the germline V gene are SGHNT and YYREEE (reference sequence). The CDR3 covers 15 residues. V was clipped by 0 bases and J by 3 bases; unmatched bases: 2. This chain's CDR3 is CASSLGGTGGYEQYF. The CDR3 DNA follows: TGTGCCAGCAGCTTGGGAGGGACAGGGGGCTACGAGCAGTACTTC. The whole variable domain, remainder taken from reference TRBV5-4 and TRBJ2-7, is ETGVTQSPTHLIKTRGQQVTLRCSSQSGHNTVSWYQQALGQGPQFIFQYYREEENGRGNFPPRFSGLQFPNYSSELNVNALELDDSALYLCASSLGGTGGYEQYFGPGTRLTVT.

The chain is built from TRBV29-1 and TRBJ2-1, with TRBD2 matching 12 bases. The CDR3 is 13 residues long. Trimming removed 8 bases from V and 4 bases from J; junction bases left unmatched: 3. CDR1 SQVTM and CDR2 ANQGSEA come from the germline V gene. CDR3 bases: TGCAGCACCGGGACTAGCGGGTACAATGAGCAGTTCTTC. Its translation: CSTGTSGYNEQFF.

This clone has just a few counts. This chain joins TRBV3-1 (or the pseudogene TRBV3-2) and TRBJ2-7; D is unclear. V lost 2 bases to trimming and J lost 0 bases, with 14 bases between them. CDR1 and CDR2 from the germline V gene are LGHDT and YNNKEL (reference sequence). This CDR3 has 16 residues. The CDR3 DNA follows: TGTGCCAGCAGCCAAAACCCCGGAGTAAGCTCCTACGAGCAGTACTTC. It encodes CASSQNPGVSSYEQYF.

The rearrangement uses TRBV4-3 and TRBJ1-3; D perhaps matches TRBD1 (6 bases). The CDR3 covers 16 residues. Per the germline V gene, CDR1 is LGHNA and CDR2 is YSLEER. V lost 1 base, J lost 1 base, and 11 bases lay in between. The CDR3 region is CASSQGTGRSGNTIYF. As DNA, the CDR3 is TGCGCCAGCAGCCAAGGAACAGGGCGATCTGGAAACACCATATATTTT.

This chain links TRBV4-1 with TRBJ2-7; 12 nucleotides agree with TRBD2. CDR3 length: 16 residues. The trim removed 2 bases at V and 2 bases at J, leaving 4 bases unmatched. Germline values: CDR1 MGHRA, CDR2 YSYEKL. CDR3 in DNA: TGCGCCAGCAGCCAACCGACTAGCGGGAGAACCTACGAGCAGTACTTC. Amino acid sequence: CASSQPTSGRTYEQYF.